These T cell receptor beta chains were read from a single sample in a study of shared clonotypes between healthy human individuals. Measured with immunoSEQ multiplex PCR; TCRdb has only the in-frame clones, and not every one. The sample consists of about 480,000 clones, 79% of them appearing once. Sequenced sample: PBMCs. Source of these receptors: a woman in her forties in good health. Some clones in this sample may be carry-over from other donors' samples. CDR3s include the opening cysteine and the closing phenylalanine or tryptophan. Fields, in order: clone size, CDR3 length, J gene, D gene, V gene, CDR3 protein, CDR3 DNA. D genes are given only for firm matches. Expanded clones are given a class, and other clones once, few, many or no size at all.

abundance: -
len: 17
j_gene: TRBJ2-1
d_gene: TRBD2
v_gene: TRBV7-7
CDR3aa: CASSSSGRASHYNEQFF
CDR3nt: TGTGCCAGCAGCTCTAGCGGGAGGGCCTCTCACTACAATGAGCAGTTCTTC

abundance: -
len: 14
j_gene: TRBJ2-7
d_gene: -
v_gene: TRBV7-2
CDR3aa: CASSPLRTVYEQYF
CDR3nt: TGTGCCAGCAGCCCTCTGAGGACAGTCTACGAGCAGTACTTC

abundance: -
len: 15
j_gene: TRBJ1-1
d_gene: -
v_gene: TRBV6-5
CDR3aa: CASSYSLLLGTEAFF
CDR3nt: TGTGCCAGCAGTTACTCCCTCCTACTAGGGACTGAAGCTTTCTTT

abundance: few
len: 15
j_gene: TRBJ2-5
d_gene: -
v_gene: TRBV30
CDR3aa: CAWSRGQGLVEEQYF
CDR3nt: TGTGCCTGGAGTCGAGGACAGGGACTAGTAGAGGAGCAGTACTTC

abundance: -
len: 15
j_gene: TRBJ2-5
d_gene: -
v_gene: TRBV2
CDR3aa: CASSDETPAVGTQYF
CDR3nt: TGTGCCAGCAGTGATGAGACGCCGGCTGTGGGGACCCAGTACTTC

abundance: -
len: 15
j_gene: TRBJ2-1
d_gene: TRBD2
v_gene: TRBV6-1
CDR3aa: CASTRLAGGQTWQFF
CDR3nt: TGTGCCAGCACCAGACTAGCGGGAGGCCAAACCTGGCAGTTCTTC

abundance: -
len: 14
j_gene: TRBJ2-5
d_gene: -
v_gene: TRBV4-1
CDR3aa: CASSLAGVQETQYF
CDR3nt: TGCGCCAGCAGCCTCGCTGGGGTCCAAGAGACCCAGTACTTC

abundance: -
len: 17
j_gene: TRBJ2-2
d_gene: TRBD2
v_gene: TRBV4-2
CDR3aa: CASSQETSGPNTGELFF
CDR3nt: TGTGCCAGCAGCCAAGAGACTAGCGGGCCGAACACCGGGGAGCTGTTTTTT

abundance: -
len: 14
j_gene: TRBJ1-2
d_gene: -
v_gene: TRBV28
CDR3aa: CASSPDMEIYGYTF
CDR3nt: TGTGCCAGCAGCCCAGACATGGAAATCTATGGCTACACCTTC

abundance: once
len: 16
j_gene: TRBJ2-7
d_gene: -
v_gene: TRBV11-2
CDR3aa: CASSLGLADVSYEQYF
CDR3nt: TGTGCCAGCAGCTTAGGTCTGGCGGACGTATCCTACGAGCAGTACTTC

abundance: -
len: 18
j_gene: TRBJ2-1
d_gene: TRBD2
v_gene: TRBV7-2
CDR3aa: CASSLGGLAGAFYNEQFF
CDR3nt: TGTGCCAGCAGCTTAGGGGGACTAGCGGGAGCGTTCTACAATGAGCAGTTCTTC

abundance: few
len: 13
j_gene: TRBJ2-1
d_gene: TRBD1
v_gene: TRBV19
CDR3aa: CASSSGTAAEQFF
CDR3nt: TGTGCCAGTAGTTCAGGGACAGCAGCCGAGCAGTTCTTC

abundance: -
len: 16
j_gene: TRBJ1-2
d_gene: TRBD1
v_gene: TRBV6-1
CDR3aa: CASSETGQGAGYGYTF
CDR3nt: TGTGCCAGCAGTGAAACAGGACAGGGGGCTGGCTATGGCTACACCTTC

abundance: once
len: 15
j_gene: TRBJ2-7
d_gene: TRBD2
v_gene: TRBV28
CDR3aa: CASSPLSGRSVEQYF
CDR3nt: TGTGCCAGCAGCCCCCTTAGCGGGAGATCCGTCGAGCAGTACTTC

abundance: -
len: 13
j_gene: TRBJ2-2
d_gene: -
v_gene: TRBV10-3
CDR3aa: CAITRERDGELFF
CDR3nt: TGTGCCATCACTCGGGAGAGGGACGGGGAGCTGTTTTTT

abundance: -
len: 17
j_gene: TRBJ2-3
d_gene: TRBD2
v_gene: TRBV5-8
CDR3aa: CASSPRAAGGGTDTQYF
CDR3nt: TGTGCCAGCAGCCCCCGAGCCGCGGGAGGGGGAACAGATACGCAGTATTTT

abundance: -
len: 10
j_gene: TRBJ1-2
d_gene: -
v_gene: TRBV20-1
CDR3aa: CSAPGYGYTF
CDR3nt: TGCAGTGCCCCCGGCTATGGCTACACCTTC

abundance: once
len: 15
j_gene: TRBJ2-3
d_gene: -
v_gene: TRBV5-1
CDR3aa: CASSFGQGGTDTQYF
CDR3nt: TGCGCCAGCAGCTTCGGGCAGGGTGGCACAGATACGCAGTATTTT

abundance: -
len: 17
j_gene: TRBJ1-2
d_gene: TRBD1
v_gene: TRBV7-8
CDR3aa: CASSLVRTGGFSYGYTF
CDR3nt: TGTGCCAGCAGCTTAGTGCGGACAGGGGGTTTTTCCTATGGCTACACCTTC

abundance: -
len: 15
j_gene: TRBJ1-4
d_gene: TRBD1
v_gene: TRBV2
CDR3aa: CASNGQVATNEKLFF
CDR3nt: TGTGCCAGCAACGGACAGGTTGCAACTAATGAAAAACTGTTTTTT

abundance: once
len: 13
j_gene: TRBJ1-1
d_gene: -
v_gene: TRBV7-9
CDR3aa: CASSLVGDTEAFF
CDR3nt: TGTGCCAGCAGCTTAGTGGGGGACACTGAAGCTTTCTTT

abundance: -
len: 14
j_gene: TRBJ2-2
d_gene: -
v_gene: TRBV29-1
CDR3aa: CSVGKTGRNGGLFF
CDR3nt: TGCAGCGTTGGGAAGACAGGGAGGAACGGGGGGCTGTTTTTT

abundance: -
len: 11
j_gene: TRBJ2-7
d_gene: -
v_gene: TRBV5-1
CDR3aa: CASSDYYEQYF
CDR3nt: TGCGCCAGCAGCGATTACTACGAGCAGTACTTC

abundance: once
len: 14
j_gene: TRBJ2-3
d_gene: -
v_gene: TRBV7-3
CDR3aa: CASSFVGGTDTQYF
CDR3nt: TGTGCCAGCAGCTTTGTAGGAGGCACAGATACGCAGTATTTT

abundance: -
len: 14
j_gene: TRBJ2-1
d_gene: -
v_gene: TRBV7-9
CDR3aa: CASNKEGSYNEQFF
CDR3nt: TGTGCCAGCAACAAAGAGGGGTCATACAATGAGCAGTTCTTC

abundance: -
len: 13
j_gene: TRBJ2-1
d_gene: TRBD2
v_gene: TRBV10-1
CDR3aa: CASSEAGGDEQFF
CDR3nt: TGCGCCAGCAGTGAGGCGGGAGGGGATGAGCAGTTCTTC

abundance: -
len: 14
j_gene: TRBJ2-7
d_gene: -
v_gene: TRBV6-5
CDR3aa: CASSRTASSYEQYF
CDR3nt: TGTGCCAGCAGCCGGACGGCCAGCTCCTACGAGCAGTACTTC

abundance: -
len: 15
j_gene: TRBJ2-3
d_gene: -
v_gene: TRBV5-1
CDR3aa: CASSFSGDMTDTQYF
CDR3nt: TGCGCCAGCAGCTTTTCAGGAGACATGACAGATACGCAGTATTTT

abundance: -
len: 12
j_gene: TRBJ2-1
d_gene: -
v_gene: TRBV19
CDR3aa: CASSIVYNEQFF
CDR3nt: TGTGCCAGTAGTATAGTGTACAATGAGCAGTTCTTC

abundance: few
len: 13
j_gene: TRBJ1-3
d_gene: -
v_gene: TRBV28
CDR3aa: CASLGQRRNTIYF
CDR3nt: TGTGCCAGCCTTGGACAGAGAAGAAACACCATATATTTT

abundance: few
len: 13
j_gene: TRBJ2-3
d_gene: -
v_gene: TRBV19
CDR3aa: CASSLSGTDTQYF
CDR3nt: TGTGCCAGTAGTTTATCAGGGACAGATACGCAGTATTTT

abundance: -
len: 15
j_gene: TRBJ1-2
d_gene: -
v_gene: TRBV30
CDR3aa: CAWSVRRDTHYGYTF
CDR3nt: TGTGCCTGGAGTGTACGACGGGACACCCACTATGGCTACACCTTC

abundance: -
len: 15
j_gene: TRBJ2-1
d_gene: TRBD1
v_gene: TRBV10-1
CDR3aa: CASSESQGAYNEQFF
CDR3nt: TGCGCCAGCAGTGAGTCCCAGGGGGCTTACAATGAGCAGTTCTTC

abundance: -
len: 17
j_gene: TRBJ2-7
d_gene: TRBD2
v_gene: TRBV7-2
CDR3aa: CASSQIRGGWTSDEQYF
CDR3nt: TGTGCCAGCAGCCAAATTAGAGGGGGGTGGACTAGCGACGAGCAGTACTTC

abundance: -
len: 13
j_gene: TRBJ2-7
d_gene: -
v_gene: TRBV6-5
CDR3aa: CASRQAGVHEQYF
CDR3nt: TGTGCCAGCAGGCAGGCAGGGGTCCACGAGCAGTACTTC

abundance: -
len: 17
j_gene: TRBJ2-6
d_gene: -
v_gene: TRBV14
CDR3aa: CASSQRTALSGANVLTF
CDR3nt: TGTGCCAGCAGCCAAAGGACAGCTCTCTCTGGGGCCAACGTCCTGACTTTC

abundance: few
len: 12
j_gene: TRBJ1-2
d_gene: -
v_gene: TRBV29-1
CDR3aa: CSRAGLRHGYTF
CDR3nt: TGCAGCAGGGCGGGGTTGAGGCATGGCTACACCTTC

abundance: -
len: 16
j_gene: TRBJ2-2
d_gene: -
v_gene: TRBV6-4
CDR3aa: CASSDPRGGNTGELFF
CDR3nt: TGTGCCAGCAGTGACCCCCGGGGTGGCAACACCGGGGAGCTGTTTTTT

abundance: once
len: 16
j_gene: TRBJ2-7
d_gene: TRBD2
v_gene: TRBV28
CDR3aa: CASSLSAGTSGYEQYF
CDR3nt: TGTGCCAGCAGTCTCTCGGCCGGGACTAGCGGCTACGAGCAGTACTTC